The 30 T cell receptor beta chains in this list originate from one sample, sequenced in a study of T-cell reconstitution after alpha-beta-depleted transplantation in children. Construction of the TCRbeta library involved unique molecular identifiers. From the PCR reads, TCRdb called clonotypes with MiXCR, one entry per CDR3 protein. The table records 120,000 to 150,000 distinct CDR3 sequences, 8.8% of them present only once. Sequencing was performed on PBMCs, mostly from graft donor cells, taken 180 days after TCRalphabeta/CD19-depleted stem cell transplant. The receptor set was obtained from a female patient aged 2 to 10 who had a stem cell transplant for congenital amegakaryocytic thrombocytopenia, so the T cells may come from the graft donor.

The chain combines TRBV20-1 with TRBJ2-1; D might be TRBD1 (5 bases). The CDR3 spans 14 residues. CDR1 and CDR2 (germline): DFQATT, SNEGSKA (reference sequence). Between the trimmed V and J ends, which lost 2 bases and 7 bases, there was a span of 15 bases. CDR3 sequence (DNA): TGCAGTGCTAGAAGCAGGGTCGGGTTGAATGAGCAGTTCTTC. Encoded protein: CSARSRVGLNEQFF.

The chain is built from TRBV28 and TRBJ2-3, with D possibly TRBD1 on 6 matching bases. The germline CDR1 and CDR2 sequences are MDHEN and SYDVKM. Trimming took 3 bases from V and 4 from J, leaving 11 bases between them. The CDR3 sequence is 14 residues long. The chain's CDR3 is CASSFYRDADTQYF. The CDR3 DNA sequence: TGTGCCAGCAGTTTTTACAGGGATGCAGATACGCAGTATTTT.

In this sample, this clonotype turned up a few times. The CDR3 region is CASSPGTDNYGYTF. CDR3 coding DNA: TGTGCCAGCAGTCCGGGGACAGACAACTATGGCTACACCTTC. This chain uses TRBV28 with TRBJ1-2; 7 bases map to TRBD1. Looked up from germline, CDR1 is MDHEN and CDR2 is SYDVKM. CDR3 length: 14 amino acids. The V and J ends lost 5 bases and 2 bases, in that order; junction bases with no gene match: 5.

This clonotype was seen a few times. The chain has TRBV6-5 and TRBJ2-7; D is unclear. V dropped 6 bases and J dropped 9 bases, with 9 bases sitting between them. CDR1 is MNHEY, CDR2 SVGAGI, per germline. CDR3 size: 10 residues. In DNA, the CDR3 is TGTGCCAGCAGCCCCTCGTGGCAGTACTTC. Amino acid sequence: CASSPSWQYF.

This clonotype has ten or more counts. The V call is TRBV27, the J call TRBJ2-7, with 8 positions matching TRBD2. CDR3 length: 14 residues. Per germline, CDR1 MNHEY and CDR2 SMNVEV (reference sequence). The V segment lost 5 bases and the J segment 2 bases; nucleotides outside the gene matches: 5. The CDR3 bases are TGTGCCAGCAGTCCGGGGGGGGGGCCCTACGAGCAGTACTTC. Amino acid sequence: CASSPGGGPYEQYF.

This clonotype was recorded at least ten times. The chain recombines TRBV7-2 with TRBJ1-2; D remains unclear. The length of the CDR3 is 16 residues. V shed 4 bases and J shed 5 bases, with 20 bases lying between them. Germline V gives CDR1 SGHTA, CDR2 FQGNSA. CDR3 nucleotide sequence: TGTGCCAGCAGCTCCACGATATCCGGACGGCCATATGGCTACACCTTC. As protein: CASSSTISGRPYGYTF.

The table lists this clonotype with a few counts. This rearrangement joins TRBV19 to TRBJ2-5, with D hard to call. Trimming removed 4 bases at V and 5 bases at J, with 11 bases between. CDR1 is LNHDA, CDR2 SQIVND, per germline (reference sequence). The CDR3 is made up of 13 amino acids. CDR3 sequence: CASSTVDRETQYF. CDR3 coding DNA: TGTGCCAGTAGTACGGTTGATCGGGAGACCCAGTACTTC.

At least ten counts were recorded for this clonotype. This chain links TRBV12-3 or TRBV12-4 with TRBJ2-3, with D perhaps TRBD1 (5 bases). The CDR3 contains 14 residues. The V end lost 3 bases, the J end lost 2 bases, and 9 bases lay between the germline ends. The CDR3 DNA sequence: TGTGCCAGCAGTTTTAACAGGAACACAGATACGCAGTATTTT. Translation gives CASSFNRNTDTQYF.

This clonotype occurred a few times. This sequence joins TRBV7-2 and TRBJ2-3; D uncertain. Per germline, CDR1 SGHTA and CDR2 FQGNSA. Trimming cost V 5 bases and J 5 bases, with 8 bases left between them. The length of the CDR3 is 12 residues. The CDR3 reads CASSPARDTQYF. The CDR3 DNA is TGTGCCAGCAGCCCCGCACGAGATACGCAGTATTTT.

This clonotype was observed many times. The chain recombines TRBV29-1 with TRBJ1-2, with 9 nucleotides matching TRBD1. The V gene's germline CDR1 is SQVTM and CDR2 ANQGSEA. This CDR3 has 15 amino acids. Trimming at V came to 7 bases and at J to 4 bases, leaving 13 bases not matched to a gene. In DNA form, the CDR3 reads TGCAGCGCAGTCCGATCTACGACAGGGGGCTATGGCTACACCTTC. Translation gives CSAVRSTTGGYGYTF. Filled out from reference TRBV29-1 and TRBJ1-2, the complete variable domain reads SAVISQKPSRDICQRGTSLTIQCQVDSQVTMMFWYRQQPGQSLTLIATANQGSEATYESGFVIDKFPISRPNLTFSTLTVSNMSPEDSSIYLCSAVRSTTGGYGYTFGSGTRLTVV.

This chain uses TRBV29-1 with TRBJ1-3, with D tentatively TRBD1 (6 bases). Trimming shortened V by 7 bases and J by 6 bases, and 19 bases separated the two germline ends. Germline-derived CDR1 and CDR2 are SQVTM and ANQGSEA. The CDR3 has 14 amino acids. The CDR3, as DNA: TGCAGCGCCGCGCCAGGGGATAAAGAAAACACCATATATTTT. This translates into CSAAPGDKENTIYF.

This clonotype was counted ten times or more. The J gene is TRBJ2-1, the V gene TRBV5-1; D is ambiguous. The V gene lost 0 bases and the J gene lost 5 bases, with 6 bases spanning the gap. The germline V gene has CDR1 SGHRS and CDR2 YFSETQ. The CDR3 loop spans 13 amino acids. CDR3 residues: CASSLGLNNEQFF. The CDR3 coding sequence is TGCGCCAGCAGCTTGGGCCTTAACAATGAGCAGTTCTTC.

The gene calls are TRBV4-1 and TRBJ2-5; 7 bases agree with TRBD2. With 4 bases clipped from V and 4 bases from J, the junction kept 9 bases outside the gene matches. This CDR3 comprises 15 residues. From germline, CDR1 is MGHRA and CDR2 YSYEKL. CDR3 sequence reads: CASSLLGGRRETQYF. CDR3 bases: TGCGCCAGCAGCCTCCTGGGAGGGAGGCGAGAGACCCAGTACTTC.

By proportion, this clonotype is medium-sized. The rearrangement links TRBV6-2 or TRBV6-3 to TRBJ2-5; no clear D. V dropped 2 bases and J dropped 5 bases, with 3 bases sitting between them. The CDR3 is 11 residues long. Germline assignment: CDR1 MNHEY and CDR2 SVGEGT. CDR3 protein: CASSYTETQYF. The CDR3 region has the DNA TGTGCCAGCAGTTACACCGAGACCCAGTACTTC.

Many counts were recorded for this clonotype. J is TRBJ2-7 and V is TRBV2; maybe TRBD1 (6 bases). The CDR3 has 13 residues. Trimming removed 8 bases from V and 2 bases from J, with 13 bases in between. Germline V gives CDR1 SNHLY, CDR2 FYNNEI. As DNA, the CDR3 is TGTGCCAGCTTCCGGGACACGGCCTACGAGCAGTACTTC. Its protein product is CASFRDTAYEQYF.

The chain is built from TRBV6-1 and TRBJ2-2; 7 bases fit TRBD1. V lost 11 bases and J lost 0; bases outside the gene matches: 9. Germline CDR1 MNHNS, CDR2 SASEGT. The CDR3 runs to 15 residues. The CDR3 DNA is TGTGCCGGCTCGCCCGGGACAGCGAACACCGGGGAGCTGTTTTTT. It is translated as CAGSPGTANTGELFF.

This clonotype is a singleton in its sample. The chain joins TRBV2 to TRBJ1-2, with a tentative D call TRBD1 (6 bases). CDR3 length: 15 residues. Between the trimmed V and J ends, which lost 5 bases and 3 bases, there was a span of 16 bases. From germline, CDR1 is SNHLY and CDR2 FYNNEI. CDR3 in DNA: TGTGCCAGCAGTCTAGTCCCGGGACATTACTATGGCTACACCTTC. Residues: CASSLVPGHYYGYTF.

This clonotype was detected ten times or more. The rearrangement uses TRBV24-1 and TRBJ1-1; 8 bases are shared with TRBD1. CDR1 is KGHDR, CDR2 SFDVKD, per germline. With V trimmed by 2 bases and J by 5 bases, 6 bases remained unmatched. This CDR3 spans 15 amino acids. CDR3 loop: CATSDSKDRATEAFF. The CDR3 DNA reads TGTGCCACCAGTGATTCGAAGGACAGGGCAACTGAAGCTTTCTTT.

The J gene is TRBJ2-5, the V gene TRBV5-1; possible D gene TRBD2, 5 bases. Deletions cut 4 bases from V and 5 bases from J, with 15 bases between. Per the germline V gene, CDR1 is SGHRS and CDR2 is YFSETQ. The CDR3 loop spans 14 amino acids. In nucleotides, the CDR3 is TGCGCCAGCAGCATTGGACTCCCGCGGGAGACCCAGTACTTC. Protein: CASSIGLPRETQYF.

V usage is TRBV5-1 and J usage is TRBJ2-1, with TRBD1 matching 10 bases. Germline CDR1 and CDR2: SGHRS and YFSETQ. With V trimmed by 0 bases and J by 7 bases, 1 base remained unmatched. The CDR3 runs 14 residues. CDR3 protein: CASSLGDRGNEQFF. The CDR3 coding sequence is TGCGCCAGCAGCTTGGGGGACAGGGGTAATGAGCAGTTCTTC.

This clonotype was observed at least ten times. The chain carries TRBV30 and TRBJ2-3; weak D call: TRBD1 (6 bases). V was trimmed by 3 bases and J by 0 bases, leaving 10 bases between them. This CDR3 has 14 residues. Per germline, CDR1 GTSNPN and CDR2 SVGIG (reference sequence). The CDR3 region is CAWSRGLSTDTQYF. CDR3 coding DNA: TGTGCCTGGAGCAGGGGCCTTAGCACAGATACGCAGTATTTT.

This clonotype was seen a few times. The CDR3 nucleotides read TGTGCCAGCAGTTACGTTTACTATAATTCACCCCTCCACTTT. This translates into CASSYVYYNSPLHF. The chain recombines TRBV6-5 with TRBJ1-6; no reliable D call. V lost 2 bases, J lost 3 bases, and 5 bases lay in between. The germline V gene encodes CDR1 MNHEY and CDR2 SVGAGI. The CDR3 loop spans 14 amino acids.

This clonotype was seen ten or more times. This chain links TRBV3-1 with TRBJ2-7, with D perhaps TRBD2 (6 bases). Looked up from germline, CDR1 is LGHDT and CDR2 is YNNKEL (reference sequence). CDR3 length: 16 residues. Trimming took off 4 bases at V and 3 bases at J, with 19 bases between the two ends. The DNA of the CDR3 is TGTGCCAGCAGCCTCTGTCAGGCTAGCGCCAGCTACGAGCAGTACTTC. It codes for CASSLCQASASYEQYF.

This clonotype was seen repeatedly, ten times or more. This rearrangement joins TRBV12-3 or TRBV12-4 to TRBJ2-3, with TRBD2 matching over 8 bases. This CDR3 contains 15 residues. Germline trimming cut 6 bases from V and 10 bases from J; bases unmatched to any gene: 15. In DNA form, the CDR3 reads TGTGCCAGCAGACAGAGAGCGGGAGCTGCCGAGTCGCAGTATTTT. Translated, it gives CASRQRAGAAESQYF.

This clonotype was counted many times. J is TRBJ2-4 and V is TRBV3-1; D uncertain. Germline values: CDR1 LGHDT, CDR2 YNNKEL (reference sequence). There are 15 residues in the CDR3. Trimming removed 4 bases from V and 0 bases from J, with 10 bases in between. This chain's CDR3 is CASSRGGLAKNIQYF. CDR3 sequence (DNA): TGTGCCAGCAGCCGTGGCGGTCTAGCCAAAAACATTCAGTACTTC.

This clonotype has a count of ten or more. The V gene is TRBV15, the J gene TRBJ2-1; D is possibly TRBD2 (5 bases). Germline V CDR1 and CDR2: LNHNV, YYDKDF (reference sequence). The CDR3 is made up of 17 amino acids. V lost 4 bases to trimming and J lost 9 bases, with 25 bases between them. The CDR3 region is CATSKHRRQRALVEQFF. CDR3 in DNA: TGTGCCACCAGCAAACATAGGAGGCAGCGCGCGTTGGTTGAGCAGTTCTTC. The complete variable domain, with remaining parts taken from reference TRBV15 and TRBJ2-1, reads DAMVIQNPRYQVTQFGKPVTLSCSQTLNHNVMYWYQQKSSQAPKLLFHYYDKDFNNEADTPDNFQSRRPNTSFCFLDIRSPGLGDTAMYLCATSKHRRQRALVEQFFGPGTRLTVL.

This clonotype has a count of ten or more. This chain uses TRBV28 with TRBJ1-1, with a tentative D call TRBD1 (6 bases). Trimming left V 2 bases short and J 7 bases short, with 8 bases between. The CDR3 loop spans 12 amino acids. From germline, CDR1 is MDHEN and CDR2 SYDVKM. CDR3 sequence (DNA): TGTGCCAGCAGTTTAAGGGGGGGTGAAGCTTTCTTT. It yields the protein CASSLRGGEAFF.

This clonotype was counted at least ten times. This chain links TRBV20-1 with TRBJ2-7, with 9 positions matching TRBD2. The V and J ends lost 3 bases and 1 base, in that order; junction bases with no gene match: 7. Germline CDR1 reads DFQATT; CDR2 reads SNEGSKA (reference sequence). The CDR3 is 15 amino acids. The CDR3 nucleotides are TGCAGTGCTAGGATAGGGGCGGGAGGGTCCTACGAGCAGTACTTC. Its protein product is CSARIGAGGSYEQYF.

This clonotype occurred a few times. V usage is TRBV20-1 and J usage is TRBJ2-3; D gene uncertain. V gave up 4 bases and J gave up 10 bases, with 15 bases separating them. The germline V gene encodes CDR1 DFQATT and CDR2 SNEGSKA (reference sequence). This CDR3 is 12 amino acids long. CDR3: CSAIFDLEAQYF. CDR3 nucleotides: TGCAGTGCTATATTTGACCTAGAGGCGCAGTATTTT.

This clonotype occurred many times. The rearrangement links TRBV27 to TRBJ2-7; TRBD1 matches 11 bases. The ends lost 6 bases at V and 5 bases at J; junction bases unmatched: 6. Germline V gene sequence: CDR1 MNHEY, CDR2 SMNVEV (reference sequence). The CDR3 loop spans 14 amino acids. The CDR3 coding sequence is TGTGCCAGCAGCGGGACAGGGGGTTGGAACGAGCAGTACTTC. Its protein product is CASSGTGGWNEQYF.